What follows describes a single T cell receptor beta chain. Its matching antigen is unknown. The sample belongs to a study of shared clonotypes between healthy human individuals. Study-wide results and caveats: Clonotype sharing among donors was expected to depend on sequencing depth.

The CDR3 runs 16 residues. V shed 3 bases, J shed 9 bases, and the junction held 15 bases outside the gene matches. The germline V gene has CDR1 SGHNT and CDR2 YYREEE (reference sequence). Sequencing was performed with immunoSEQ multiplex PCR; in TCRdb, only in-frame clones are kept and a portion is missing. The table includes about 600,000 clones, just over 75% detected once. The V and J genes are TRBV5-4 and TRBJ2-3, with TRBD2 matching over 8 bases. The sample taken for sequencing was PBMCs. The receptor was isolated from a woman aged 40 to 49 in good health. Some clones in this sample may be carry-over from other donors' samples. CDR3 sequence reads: CASSSSGSVAGLTQYF. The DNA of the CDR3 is TGTGCCAGCAGCTCGAGCGGGAGCGTCGCGGGACTGACGCAGTATTTT.